The 26 T cell receptor beta chains listed next were all sequenced from one sample in a study of blood T cell repertoires in COVID-19. Some clones are missing from TCRdb's copy, which holds only in-frame ones; the method was immunoSEQ multiplex PCR. The sample includes approximately 200,000 clones, 84% of them seen just once. The specimen sequenced was PBMCs or T cells enriched from blood (not recorded which). The receptors stem from a man aged 55 to 70 who had recovered from COVID-19.

This sequence joins TRBV12-3 or TRBV12-4 and TRBJ1-5, with D uncertain. V lost 0 bases and J 4 bases, leaving 4 bases between the germline ends. The CDR3 consists of 13 residues. CDR3: CASSLASNQPQHF. The DNA for the CDR3 is TGTGCCAGCAGTTTAGCCAGTAATCAGCCCCAGCATTTT.

The chain has TRBV5-4 and TRBJ1-4, with D hard to call. Germline V CDR1 and CDR2: SGHNT, YYREEE (reference sequence). The CDR3 runs 14 residues. The ends were cut back, 0 bases at V and 8 bases at J, with 11 bases in the middle. The CDR3 here is CASSLEVGEEKLFF. The CDR3 DNA is TGTGCCAGCAGCTTGGAGGTGGGAGAAGAAAAACTGTTTTTT.

This sequence joins TRBV4-3 and TRBJ2-7, with D maybe TRBD1 (6 bases). V was shortened by 5 bases and J by 0 bases, with 14 bases between the two germline ends. CDR1 is LGHNA, CDR2 YSLEER, per germline. This CDR3 spans 15 amino acids. The CDR3 region is CASSEGHHSSYEQYF. DNA for the CDR3: TGCGCCAGCAGCGAGGGACACCACTCCTCCTACGAGCAGTACTTC.

The V and J genes are TRBV12-3 or TRBV12-4 and TRBJ1-6, with no clear D. CDR3 length equals 12 residues. The V end lost 2 bases, the J end lost 7 bases, and 3 bases lay between the germline ends. The CDR3 is CASSLSNSPLHF. In nucleotides, the CDR3 is TGTGCCAGCAGTTTATCGAATTCACCCCTCCACTTT.

The chain couples TRBV7-8 to TRBJ2-3; a weak D match, TRBD2 (5 bases). The length of the CDR3 is 17 residues. Germline V gene lookup returns CDR1 SGHVS and CDR2 FQNEAQ. Trimming removed 1 base from V and 0 bases from J, with 14 bases in between. This CDR3 is CASSLDHRDWSTDTQYF. The CDR3 DNA reads TGTGCCAGCAGCTTAGATCACCGGGATTGGAGCACAGATACGCAGTATTTT.

The chain couples TRBV25-1 to TRBJ2-1; 8 nucleotides match TRBD2. The CDR3 totals 16 residues. Germline trimming cut 3 bases from V and 7 bases from J; bases unmatched to any gene: 11. CDR1 is MGHDK, CDR2 SYGVNS, per germline. The chain's CDR3 is CASSDRGGFGLNEQFF. CDR3 in DNA: TGTGCCAGCAGTGATCGGGGGGGGTTTGGCCTGAATGAGCAGTTCTTC.

The chain joins TRBV5-1 to TRBJ2-5; D is perhaps TRBD2 (6 bases). The CDR3 length is 15 residues. Germline values: CDR1 SGHRS, CDR2 YFSETQ. V was cut by 4 bases and J by 4 bases, with 17 bases left in between. The CDR3, as DNA: TGCGCCAGCAGCACTGGAACGGTGGGAGGAGAGACCCAGTACTTC. It codes for CASSTGTVGGETQYF.

This clone was observed a few times. In nucleotides, the CDR3 is TGTGCCAGCAGCTCTCTAGCGACTTATTCCTACGAGCAGTACTTC. Amino acid sequence: CASSSLATYSYEQYF. V is TRBV11-2 and J is TRBJ2-7, with D maybe TRBD2 (6 bases). The V and J ends lost 4 bases and 1 base respectively, with 14 bases between them. The CDR3 covers 15 residues. The germline V gene has CDR1 SGHAT and CDR2 FQNNGV.

With respect to this clone: The same CDR3 arises from other DNA sequences in this sample as well. The chain combines TRBV7-9 with TRBJ1-3; 7 bases match TRBD1. Germline assignment: CDR1 SEHNR and CDR2 FQNEAQ (reference sequence). J gave up 4 bases and V 5 bases, and 5 bases lay outside the gene matches. The CDR3 has 14 residues. CDR3 amino acids: CASSLDRAGNTIYF. CDR3 nucleotides: TGTGCCAGCAGCCTCGACAGGGCAGGAAACACCATATATTTT.

The CDR3 sequence: CAWRRGLAGAQETQYF. DNA for the CDR3: TGTGCCTGGAGACGGGGACTAGCGGGGGCCCAAGAGACCCAGTACTTC. The chain joins TRBV30 to TRBJ2-5, with 14 nucleotides matching TRBD2. Per germline, CDR1 GTSNPN and CDR2 SVGIG (reference sequence). V shed 3 bases and J 1 base; nucleotides not matched to a gene: 4. The CDR3 has 16 residues.

This sequence joins TRBV3-1 (or the pseudogene TRBV3-2) and TRBJ2-7; 8 bases align to TRBD1. The CDR3 runs to 15 residues. Per the germline V gene, CDR1 is LGHDT and CDR2 is YNNKEL (reference sequence). The V and J ends lost 4 bases and 7 bases, in that order; junction bases with no gene match: 12. CDR3 loop: CASSRAQGAAEEQYF. The CDR3 coding sequence is TGTGCCAGCAGCCGGGCCCAGGGGGCGGCGGAAGAGCAGTACTTC.

This clone was detected only a few times. CDR3 in amino acids: CSVGKGTGVEQYF. The CDR3 DNA follows: TGCAGCGTTGGGAAAGGGACAGGGGTCGAGCAGTACTTC. The rearrangement uses TRBV29-1 and TRBJ2-7; 10 bases are shared with TRBD1. The CDR3 spans 13 residues. CDR1 and CDR2 (germline): SQVTM, ANQGSEA. V lost 4 bases, J lost 6 bases, and 6 bases stayed unmatched.

The rearrangement joins TRBV5-1 to TRBJ2-1; possible D gene TRBD2, 6 bases. Germline CDR1 and CDR2: SGHRS and YFSETQ. Between the trimmed V and J ends, which lost 2 bases and 6 bases, there was a span of 15 bases. The CDR3 runs to 15 residues. DNA of the CDR3: TGCGCCAGCAGCTTACCTGGGGGAGGAACCAATGAGCAGTTCTTC. Amino acids: CASSLPGGGTNEQFF.

This clone turned up a few times. The chain uses TRBV2 and TRBJ1-4; TRBD1 aligns across 8 bases. The junction had 3 bases not matched to a gene; V was cut back by 5 bases and J by 7 bases. The germline gives CDR1 SNHLY, CDR2 FYNNEI. CDR3 length: 13 amino acids. The CDR3 loop reads CASSQGAFEKLFF. The CDR3 nucleotides read TGTGCCAGCAGTCAGGGGGCTTTTGAAAAACTGTTTTTT. The full variable domain, with the rest looked up from reference TRBV2 and TRBJ1-4, is EPEVTQTPSHQVTQMGQEVILRCVPISNHLYFYWYRQILGQKVEFLVSFYNNEISEKSEIFDDQFSVERPDGSNFTLKIRSTKLEDSAMYFCASSQGAFEKLFFGSGTQLSVL.

The chain carries TRBV7-2 and TRBJ1-5; no firm D call. CDR1 SGHTA and CDR2 FQGNSA come from the germline V gene. The CDR3 runs to 12 residues. Trimming removed 10 bases at V and 0 bases at J, with 7 bases between. CDR3 sequence reads: CATGNSNQPQHF. The CDR3 coding sequence is TGTGCCACGGGGAATAGCAATCAGCCCCAGCATTTT.

The chain is built from TRBV2 and TRBJ1-1, with D hard to call. With 6 bases removed from V and 4 bases from J, the gap between germline ends came to 9 bases. This CDR3 comprises 12 residues. Germline assignment: CDR1 SNHLY and CDR2 FYNNEI. The DNA for the CDR3 is TGTGCCAGCAGCGCCTCGGGCACTGAAGCTTTCTTT. Translated: CASSASGTEAFF.

The V call is TRBV5-6, the J call TRBJ1-1, with 7 nucleotides matching TRBD1. After removal of 0 bases from V and 4 bases from J, the junction contained 3 bases not matched to a gene. The CDR3 is 14 amino acids. Germline CDR1 is SGHDT and CDR2 is YYEEEE. The chain's CDR3 is CASSLVNRGTEAFF. DNA for the CDR3: TGTGCCAGCAGCTTGGTGAACAGGGGCACTGAAGCTTTCTTT.

V and J are TRBV5-6 and TRBJ2-5; 8 positions agree with TRBD1. Unmatched junction bases numbered 4, after V lost 4 bases and J lost 5 bases. The CDR3 sequence is 13 residues long. Germline CDR1 is SGHDT and CDR2 is YYEEEE. The CDR3 nucleotides are TGTGCCAGCAGCCGGACAGGGTTTGAGACCCAGTACTTC. Its protein is CASSRTGFETQYF.

The chain joins TRBV18 to TRBJ2-7, with 13 bases that match TRBD2. V lost 3 bases, J lost 6 bases, and 8 bases stayed unmatched. The CDR3 consists of 16 residues. The V gene's germline CDR1 is KGHSH and CDR2 LQKENI. The CDR3 spells CASSPGTSGILFEQYF. CDR3 DNA: TGTGCCAGCTCACCTGGGACTAGCGGGATACTCTTCGAGCAGTACTTC.

The rearrangement joins TRBV7-2 to TRBJ2-3, with D possibly TRBD2 on 6 matching bases. The CDR3 contains 14 residues. V was clipped by 5 bases and J by 2 bases, with 11 bases between them. Germline CDR1 reads SGHTA; CDR2 reads FQGNSA. CDR3 DNA: TGTGCCAGCAGCGCCCGGGGGAACACAGATACGCAGTATTTT. Translated, it gives CASSARGNTDTQYF.

The CDR3 region is CAWGTDYPNYGYTF. As DNA, the CDR3 is TGTGCCTGGGGGACCGACTACCCTAACTATGGCTACACCTTC. V and J are TRBV30 and TRBJ1-2, with D possibly matching TRBD1 (5 bases). The CDR3 length is 14 residues. Germline V CDR1 and CDR2: GTSNPN, SVGIG (reference sequence). V lost 5 bases and J lost 0, with 13 bases in between.

The chain has TRBV4-1 and TRBJ2-1; D perhaps matches TRBD1 (5 bases). Germline CDR1 and CDR2: MGHRA and YSYEKL. This CDR3 comprises 15 residues. Trimming took off 0 bases at V and 1 base at J, with 7 bases between the two ends. The CDR3 DNA sequence: TGCGCCAGCAGCCAAGATAGGGGTTCCTACAATGAGCAGTTCTTC. Encoded protein: CASSQDRGSYNEQFF.

The chain couples TRBV6-6 to TRBJ1-2; D is unclear. Germline CDR1 MNHNY, CDR2 SVGAGI (reference sequence). This CDR3 is built from 14 residues. V lost 2 bases to trimming and J lost 6 bases, with 13 bases between them. The chain's CDR3 is CASSYVEGWDGYTF. CDR3 in DNA: TGTGCCAGCAGTTACGTGGAGGGTTGGGATGGCTACACCTTC.

This clone has only one observation. V is TRBV11-3 and J is TRBJ2-7; 10 bases agree with TRBD2. Germline V lookup: CDR1 SGHNT, CDR2 YENEEA. The length of the CDR3 is 15 residues. J gave up 2 bases and V 5 bases, and 6 bases lay outside the gene matches. CDR3 in amino acids: CASSPRTSGAYEQYF. CDR3 bases: TGTGCCAGCAGCCCCCGAACTAGCGGGGCCTACGAGCAGTACTTC.

The chain joins TRBV3-1 (or the pseudogene TRBV3-2) to TRBJ1-3; D is undetermined. Per the germline V gene, CDR1 is LGHDT and CDR2 is YNNKEL (reference sequence). This CDR3 comprises 14 residues. Between the trimmed V and J ends, which lost 1 base and 0 bases, there was a span of 4 bases. DNA for the CDR3: TGTGCCAGCAGCCAAGCTTACTCTGGAAACACCATATATTTT. Amino acid sequence: CASSQAYSGNTIYF.

Comment on this clone: This could be a read error, since a much larger clone is one nucleotide away. The V and J genes are TRBV5-1 and TRBJ1-5; D not certain. The germline V gene encodes CDR1 SGHRS and CDR2 YFSETQ. V was cut by 0 bases and J by 5 bases, with 6 bases left in between. The length of the CDR3 is 13 residues. CDR3 sequence: CASSLDGDQPQHF. The CDR3 nucleotides read TGCGCCAGCAGCTTGGACGGGGATCAGCCCCAGCATTTT. Variable domain in full (rest from reference TRBV5-1 and TRBJ1-5): KAGVTQTPRYLIKTRGQQVTLSCSPISGHRSVSWYQQTPGQGLQFLFEYFSETQRNKGNFPGRFSGRQFSNSRSEMNVSTLELGDSALYLCASSLDGDQPQHFGDGTRLSIL.